This T cell receptor beta chain is from a study of identical twins. The study's findings and limits: Fewer insertions were carried by abundant cord blood beta clonotypes, but none was seen in memory repertoires.

The V end was cut by 7 bases, the J end by 3 bases, with 13 bases between. Germline V gives CDR1 SNHLY, CDR2 FYNNEI. This CDR3 spans 14 amino acids. This clonotype appeared many times. Its antigen remains unknown. Template switching added a universal primer site; cDNA carried unique molecular identifiers. TCRdb called the 5' RACE reads again in MiXCR, with one record for every CDR3 protein. Of approximately 300,000 distinct CDR3 sequences in the sample, roughly 10% were seen once. The data were also submitted as part of a second study, on yellow fever vaccine responses in identical twins.

The specimen was CD8+ T cells sorted from blood. This receptor was identified in a woman aged 18-30 years in good health. The chain couples TRBV2 to TRBJ2-1; possible D gene TRBD1, 7 bases. The CDR3 loop reads CASMEGDSYNEQFF. The CDR3 coding sequence is TGTGCCAGCATGGAGGGGGACAGCTACAATGAGCAGTTCTTC.